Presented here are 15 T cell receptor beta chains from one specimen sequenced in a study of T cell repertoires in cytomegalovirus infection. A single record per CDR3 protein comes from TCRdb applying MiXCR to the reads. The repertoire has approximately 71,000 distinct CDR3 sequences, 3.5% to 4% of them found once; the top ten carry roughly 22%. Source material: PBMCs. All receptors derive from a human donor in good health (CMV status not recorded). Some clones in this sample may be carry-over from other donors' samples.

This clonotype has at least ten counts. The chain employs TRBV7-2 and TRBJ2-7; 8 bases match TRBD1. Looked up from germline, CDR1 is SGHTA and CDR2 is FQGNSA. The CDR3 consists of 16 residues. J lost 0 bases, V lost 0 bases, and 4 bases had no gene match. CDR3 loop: CASSLARTGSSYEQYF. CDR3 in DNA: TGTGCCAGCAGCTTAGCGCGGACAGGGAGCTCCTACGAGCAGTACTTC.

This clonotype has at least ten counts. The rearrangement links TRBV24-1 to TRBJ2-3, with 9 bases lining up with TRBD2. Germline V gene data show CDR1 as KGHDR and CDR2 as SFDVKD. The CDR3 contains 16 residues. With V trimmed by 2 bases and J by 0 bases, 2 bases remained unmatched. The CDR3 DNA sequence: TGTGCCACCAGTGATTGGACTAGCGTTAGCACAGATACGCAGTATTTT. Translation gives CATSDWTSVSTDTQYF.

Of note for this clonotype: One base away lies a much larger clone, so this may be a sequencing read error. The CDR3 nucleotides read TGCGCCAGCAGACAACCGGCACAGCCTCATGGCTACACCTTC. Protein: CASRQPAQPHGYTF. The chain uses TRBV5-1 and TRBJ1-2; D ambiguous. CDR1 and CDR2 from the germline V gene are SGHRS and YFSETQ. The CDR3 totals 14 residues. V was shortened by 5 bases and J by 6 bases, with 17 bases between the two germline ends.

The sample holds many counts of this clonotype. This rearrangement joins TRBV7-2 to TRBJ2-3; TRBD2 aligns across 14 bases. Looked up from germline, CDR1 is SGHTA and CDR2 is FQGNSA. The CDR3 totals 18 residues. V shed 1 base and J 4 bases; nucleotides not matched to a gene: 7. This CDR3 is CASSLEKGLAGAADTQYF. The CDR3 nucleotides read TGTGCCAGCAGCTTAGAGAAGGGACTAGCGGGAGCTGCAGATACGCAGTATTTT.

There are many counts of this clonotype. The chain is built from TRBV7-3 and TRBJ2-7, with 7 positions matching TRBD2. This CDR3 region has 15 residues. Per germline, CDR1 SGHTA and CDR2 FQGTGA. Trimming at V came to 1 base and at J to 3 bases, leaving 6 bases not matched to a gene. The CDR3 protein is CASSLSAGVDYEQYF. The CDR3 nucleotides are TGTGCCAGCAGCTTAAGTGCGGGAGTTGACTACGAGCAGTACTTC.

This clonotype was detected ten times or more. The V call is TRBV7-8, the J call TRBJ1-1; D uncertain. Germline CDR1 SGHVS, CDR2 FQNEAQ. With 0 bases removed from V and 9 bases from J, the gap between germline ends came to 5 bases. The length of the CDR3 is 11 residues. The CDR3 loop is CASSLAGQAFF. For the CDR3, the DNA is TGTGCCAGCAGCTTAGCGGGTCAAGCTTTCTTT.

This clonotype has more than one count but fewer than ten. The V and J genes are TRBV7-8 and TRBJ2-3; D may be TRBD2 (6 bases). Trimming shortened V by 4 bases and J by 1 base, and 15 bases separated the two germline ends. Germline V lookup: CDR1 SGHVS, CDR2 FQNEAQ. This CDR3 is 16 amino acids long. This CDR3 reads CASSSRGSAGTDTQYF. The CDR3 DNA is TGTGCCAGCAGCTCCCGGGGGTCAGCGGGCACAGATACGCAGTATTTT.

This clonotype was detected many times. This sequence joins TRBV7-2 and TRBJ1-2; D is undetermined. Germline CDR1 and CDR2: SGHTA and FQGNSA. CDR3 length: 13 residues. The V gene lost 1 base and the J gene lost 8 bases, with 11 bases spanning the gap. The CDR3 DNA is TGTGCCAGCAGCTTAGACCTACCGGGCGGCTACACCTTC. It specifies CASSLDLPGGYTF. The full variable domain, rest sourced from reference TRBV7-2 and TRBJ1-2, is GAGVSQSPSNKVTEKGKDVELRCDPISGHTALYWYRQSLGQGLEFLIYFQGNSAPDKSGLPSDRFSAERTGGSVSTLTIQRTQQEDSAVYLCASSLDLPGGYTFGSGTRLTVV.

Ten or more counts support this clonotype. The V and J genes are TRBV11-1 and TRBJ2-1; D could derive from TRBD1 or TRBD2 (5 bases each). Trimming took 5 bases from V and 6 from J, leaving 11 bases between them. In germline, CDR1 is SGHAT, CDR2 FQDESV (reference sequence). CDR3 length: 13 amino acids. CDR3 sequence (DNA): TGTGCCAGCAGCCCGGGACGGTTCAATGAGCAGTTCTTC. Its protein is CASSPGRFNEQFF.

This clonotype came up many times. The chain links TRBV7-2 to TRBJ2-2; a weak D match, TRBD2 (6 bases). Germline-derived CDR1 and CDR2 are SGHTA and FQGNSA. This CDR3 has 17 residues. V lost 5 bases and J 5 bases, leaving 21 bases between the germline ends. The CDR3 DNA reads TGTGCCAGCAGCCCAACGACTAGACAGCGCCGAACCGGGGAGCTGTTTTTT. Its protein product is CASSPTTRQRRTGELFF.

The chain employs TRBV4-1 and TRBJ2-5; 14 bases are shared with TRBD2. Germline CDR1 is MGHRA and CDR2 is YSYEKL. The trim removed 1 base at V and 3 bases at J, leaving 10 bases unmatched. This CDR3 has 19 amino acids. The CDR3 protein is CASSQVRPPGLAGEETQYF. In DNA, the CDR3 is TGCGCCAGCAGCCAAGTTCGCCCTCCGGGACTAGCGGGGGAAGAGACCCAGTACTTC.

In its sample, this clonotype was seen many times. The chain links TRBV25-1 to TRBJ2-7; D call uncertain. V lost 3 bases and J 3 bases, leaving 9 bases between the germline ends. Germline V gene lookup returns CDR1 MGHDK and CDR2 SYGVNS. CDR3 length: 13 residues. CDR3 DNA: TGTGCCAGCAGTGAGACAAACTACTACGAGCAGTACTTC. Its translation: CASSETNYYEQYF.

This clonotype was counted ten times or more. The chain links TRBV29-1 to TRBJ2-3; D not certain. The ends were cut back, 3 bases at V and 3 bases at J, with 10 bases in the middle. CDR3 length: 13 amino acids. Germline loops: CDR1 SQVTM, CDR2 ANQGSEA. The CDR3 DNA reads TGCAGCGTTGAGAGAGTCAGGACAGATACGCAGTATTTT. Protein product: CSVERVRTDTQYF.

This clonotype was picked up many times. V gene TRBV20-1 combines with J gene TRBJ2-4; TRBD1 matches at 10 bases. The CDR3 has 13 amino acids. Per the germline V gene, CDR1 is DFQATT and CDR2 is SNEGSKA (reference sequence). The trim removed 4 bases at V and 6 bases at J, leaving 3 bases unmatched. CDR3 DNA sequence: TGCAGTGCTAACCGGGACAGGGGAAACATTCAGTACTTC. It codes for CSANRDRGNIQYF.

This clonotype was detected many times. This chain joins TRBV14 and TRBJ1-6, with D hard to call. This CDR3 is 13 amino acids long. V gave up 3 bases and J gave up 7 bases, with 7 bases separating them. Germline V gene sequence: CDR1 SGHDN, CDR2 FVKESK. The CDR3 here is CASSHPNNSPLHF. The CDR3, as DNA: TGTGCCAGCAGCCACCCGAACAATTCACCCCTCCACTTT.